This passage covers 14 T cell receptor beta chains from one sample sequenced in a study of neurological immune-mediated disorders. The time point here: longitudinal time-point 3. Each CDR3 protein gets one entry after TCRdb re-called the 5' RACE reads with MiXCR. The top ten hold approximately 10% of the sample, which has approximately 47,000 distinct CDR3 sequences, 13% seen once. The sequencing sample was made of PBMCs. The receptors stem from a man aged 25 to 40 in good health.

This clonotype has a count of ten or more. The chain links TRBV14 to TRBJ2-7; the D gene is possibly TRBD2 (6 bases). CDR1 is SGHDN and CDR2 is FVKESK in the germline V gene. Trimming took off 0 bases at V and 2 bases at J, with 14 bases between the two ends. There are 16 residues in the CDR3. The CDR3 sequence is CASSQDTAGRAYEQYF. The CDR3 bases are TGTGCCAGCAGCCAAGATACGGCGGGACGCGCCTACGAGCAGTACTTC.

This clonotype has a count of ten or more. The chain uses TRBV7-3 and TRBJ2-5; no clear D gene. V dropped 1 base and J dropped 0 bases, with 9 bases sitting between them. The CDR3 loop spans 15 amino acids. Looked up from germline, CDR1 is SGHTA and CDR2 is FQGTGA. The CDR3, as DNA: TGTGCCAGCAGCTTAAATCCAGGCAACCAAGAGACCCAGTACTTC. It encodes CASSLNPGNQETQYF.

This clonotype was counted many times. V is TRBV29-1 and J is TRBJ1-2; no clear D gene. V was clipped by 7 bases and J by 2 bases, with 8 bases between them. Germline CDR1 is SQVTM and CDR2 is ANQGSEA. The CDR3 runs to 11 residues. In DNA, the CDR3 is TGCAGCGCTACAGAGAACTATGGCTACACCTTC. Its translation: CSATENYGYTF. The full variable domain, in which reference TRBV29-1 and TRBJ1-2 provide the parts outside the CDR3, is SAVISQKPSRDICQRGTSLTIQCQVDSQVTMMFWYRQQPGQSLTLIATANQGSEATYESGFVIDKFPISRPNLTFSTLTVSNMSPEDSSIYLCSATENYGYTFGSGTRLTVV.

This clonotype was seen repeatedly, ten times or more. The chain carries TRBV4-1 and TRBJ2-7, with 10 bases lining up with TRBD2. J was trimmed by 3 bases and V by 4 bases; bases with no gene match: 6. Germline CDR1 MGHRA, CDR2 YSYEKL. The CDR3 loop spans 15 amino acids. The CDR3 DNA is TGCGCCAGCAGCCGGAAAGCGGGAGGGGACTACGAGCAGTACTTC. Its protein product is CASSRKAGGDYEQYF.

In this sample, this clonotype turned up many times. J is TRBJ2-3 and V is TRBV25-1; 9 positions agree with TRBD2. The germline gives CDR1 MGHDK, CDR2 SYGVNS. The V segment lost 4 bases and the J segment 2 bases; nucleotides outside the gene matches: 4. This CDR3 is 15 amino acids long. The CDR3 here is CASSGLAGITDTQYF. CDR3 bases: TGTGCCAGCAGTGGTCTAGCGGGGATCACAGATACGCAGTATTTT.

Ten or more counts support this clonotype. V and J are TRBV5-1 and TRBJ1-1; 7 bases line up with TRBD1. Germline V gives CDR1 SGHRS, CDR2 YFSETQ. J lost 8 bases, V lost 4 bases, and 17 bases had no gene match. CDR3 length: 16 residues. In DNA form, the CDR3 reads TGCGCCAGCAGCGCTCTGGGGACAACTCACAGGGGCGAAGCTTTCTTT. This gives the protein CASSALGTTHRGEAFF.

This clonotype was seen at least ten times. V and J are TRBV29-1 and TRBJ2-3, with unresolved D. This CDR3 has 11 amino acids. Germline values: CDR1 SQVTM, CDR2 ANQGSEA. V shed 7 bases and J shed 1 base, with 6 bases lying between them. The CDR3 sequence is CSGWGTDTQYF. Written as DNA, the CDR3 is TGCAGCGGGTGGGGCACAGATACGCAGTATTTT.

This clonotype was recorded many times. V and J are TRBV20-1 and TRBJ2-5; unclear D gene. The CDR3 is made up of 12 amino acids. The germline gives CDR1 DFQATT, CDR2 SNEGSKA (reference sequence). Trimming removed 0 bases at V and 4 bases at J, with 6 bases between. The CDR3 DNA is TGCAGTGCTAGAGATTTGGGAGAGACCCAGTACTTC. It specifies CSARDLGETQYF.

This clonotype was recorded many times. The chain has TRBV27 and TRBJ2-7, with TRBD2 as a possible D gene (6 bases). Looked up from germline, CDR1 is MNHEY and CDR2 is SMNVEV (reference sequence). The CDR3 covers 14 residues. The germline V and J ends were trimmed by 3 bases and 6 bases, with 15 bases remaining between them. The CDR3 region has the DNA TGTGCCAGCAGTTTCTACCGGGAGCCCTTCGAGCAGTACTTC. The encoded protein is CASSFYREPFEQYF.

This clonotype is medium-sized (0.01 to 0.1%) in the sample. The V call is TRBV29-1, the J call TRBJ2-7; D gene uncertain. The ends were cut back, 0 bases at V and 7 bases at J, with 7 bases in the middle. The germline gives CDR1 SQVTM, CDR2 ANQGSEA. There are 11 residues in the CDR3. The CDR3 reads CSVEEPSEQYF. The CDR3 DNA reads as TGCAGCGTTGAAGAGCCAAGTGAGCAGTACTTC.

This clonotype has more than one count but fewer than ten. The chain recombines TRBV10-2 with TRBJ1-2; D ambiguous. This CDR3 spans 13 amino acids. The V and J ends lost 4 bases and 5 bases respectively, with 11 bases between them. From germline, CDR1 is WSHSY and CDR2 SAAADI. Here the CDR3 reads CASSAQLRYGYTF. CDR3 DNA: TGCGCCAGCAGTGCACAGCTCCGGTATGGCTACACCTTC.

This clonotype was recorded at least ten times. Written as DNA, the CDR3 is TGTGCCAGCAGTTTGGCAGGCCGGGACAGGGGTTACTTC. Translating it yields CASSLAGRDRGYF. This chain uses TRBV28 with TRBJ2-7; 10 bases agree with TRBD1. Germline values: CDR1 MDHEN, CDR2 SYDVKM. The CDR3 length is 13 residues. Germline trimming cut 3 bases from V and 13 bases from J; bases unmatched to any gene: 9. Variable domain in full (rest from reference TRBV28 and TRBJ2-7): DVKVTQSSRYLVKRTGEKVFLECVQDMDHENMFWYRQDPGLGLRLIYFSYDVKMKEKGDIPEGYSVSREKKERFSLILESASTNQTSMYLCASSLAGRDRGYFGPGTRLTVT.

At least ten counts were recorded for this clonotype. The chain recombines TRBV12-5 with TRBJ2-1; 7 positions match TRBD1. Per the germline V gene, CDR1 is LGHNT and CDR2 is FRNRAP. V lost 5 bases and J lost 9; bases outside the gene matches: 4. CDR3 length equals 12 residues. This CDR3 is CASGKDRVEQFF. The CDR3 coding sequence is TGTGCTAGTGGTAAAGACAGGGTTGAGCAGTTCTTC.

This clonotype occurred many times. The V call is TRBV5-1, the J call TRBJ2-4; 8 bases are a match to TRBD1. The CDR3 covers 16 residues. Germline V gene data show CDR1 as SGHRS and CDR2 as YFSETQ. With V trimmed by 4 bases and J by 1 base, 7 bases remained unmatched. The DNA for the CDR3 is TGCGCCAGCAGCCCGGGACAGGAGGGGGCCAAAAACATTCAGTACTTC. It codes for CASSPGQEGAKNIQYF.